The 19 T cell receptor beta chains below were found in one sample sequenced in a study of cytotoxic CD8 clonotypes in ibrutinib-treated CLL. Produced via immunoSEQ multiplex PCR; TCRdb's table is partial and in-frame only. The table has about 35,000 clones, 71% seen once. The sample was PBMCs, taken at disease progression, from a patient treated with ibrutinib. These receptors all come from a human donor with chronic lymphocytic leukemia.

CDR3 DNA: TGTGCCAGCAGCGGGACAGGGGGGAACGACGAGCAGTACTTC. Translation gives CASSGTGGNDEQYF. This chain joins TRBV2 and TRBJ2-7, with 11 bases matching TRBD1. J was trimmed by 5 bases and V by 6 bases; bases with no gene match: 6. From germline, CDR1 is SNHLY and CDR2 FYNNEI. This CDR3 region has 14 residues.

In its sample, this clone was seen a few times. J is TRBJ1-4 and V is TRBV5-4; D ambiguous. The CDR3 is made up of 14 amino acids. The germline V gene has CDR1 SGHNT and CDR2 YYREEE (reference sequence). V was pared by 0 bases and J by 8 bases, with 11 bases between. In DNA, the CDR3 is TGTGCCAGCAGCTTGGACCCAAAGGGCGAAAAACTGTTTTTT. Translation gives CASSLDPKGEKLFF.

The chain combines TRBV11-2 with TRBJ2-6; no definite D call. CDR3 length: 14 amino acids. CDR1 and CDR2 from the germline V gene are SGHAT and FQNNGV. V shed 5 bases and J shed 2 bases, with 7 bases lying between them. The CDR3 is CASSQDPGANVLTF. The CDR3 DNA is TGTGCCAGCAGCCAAGACCCTGGGGCCAACGTCCTGACTTTC. The full variable domain, with the rest looked up from reference TRBV11-2 and TRBJ2-6, is EAGVAQSPRYKIIEKRQSVAFWCNPISGHATLYWYQQILGQGPKLLIQFQNNGVVDDSQLPKDRFSAERLKGVDSTLKIQPAKLEDSAVYLCASSQDPGANVLTFGAGSRLTVL.

CDR3 DNA sequence: TGTGCCAGCCTACCAGCGGGGCGACCCTACAATGAGCAGTTCTTC. Translation: CASLPAGRPYNEQFF. The V and J genes are TRBV19 and TRBJ2-1; 7 bases align to TRBD2. Germline CDR1 reads LNHDA; CDR2 reads SQIVND (reference sequence). The CDR3 runs 15 residues. J gave up 2 bases and V 9 bases, and 10 bases lay outside the gene matches.

The V gene is TRBV5-1, the J gene TRBJ2-1, with D possibly being TRBD1 (6 bases). V lost 0 bases to trimming and J lost 4 bases, with 11 bases between them. CDR3 size: 15 residues. CDR1 SGHRS and CDR2 YFSETQ come from the germline V gene. The CDR3 loop is CASSLGGTKYNEQFF. The CDR3 DNA follows: TGCGCCAGCAGCTTGGGGGGGACAAAGTACAATGAGCAGTTCTTC.

The chain carries TRBV2 and TRBJ2-7; the match to TRBD1 covers 7 bases. V trimming: 6 bases; J trimming: 1 base; junction bases outside the gene matches: 3. Germline V gene data show CDR1 as SNHLY and CDR2 as FYNNEI. This CDR3 is 13 amino acids long. The CDR3 is CASRGTDSYEQYF. In DNA, the CDR3 is TGTGCCAGCAGGGGGACAGATTCCTACGAGCAGTACTTC.

V is TRBV7-9 and J is TRBJ1-6, with a possible D match to TRBD1 (6 bases). The CDR3 has 17 amino acids. V lost 5 bases and J 7 bases, leaving 21 bases between the germline ends. Germline values: CDR1 SEHNR, CDR2 FQNEAQ (reference sequence). The CDR3 bases are TGTGCCAGCAGCCTTAAATCGCCGGGACATACGAATTCACCCCTCCACTTT. This gives the protein CASSLKSPGHTNSPLHF.

The genes are TRBV2 and TRBJ2-5, with TRBD2 identical over 8 bases. With V trimmed by 6 bases and J by 1 base, 31 bases remained unmatched. The germline CDR1 and CDR2 sequences are SNHLY and FYNNEI. CDR3 length equals 23 residues. The CDR3 bases are TGTGCCAGCAGAGGGAGACTTGGACAGCCGGGACTAGAGCGGGGGTCGAGCCAAGAGACCCAGTACTTC. Protein sequence: CASRGRLGQPGLERGSSQETQYF.

Concerning this clone: Other nucleotide sequences from this sample produce the same CDR3. The rearrangement uses TRBV6-5 and TRBJ1-2; no definite D call. The CDR3 length is 11 residues. V was clipped by 4 bases and J by 5 bases, with 5 bases between them. CDR1 and CDR2 from the germline V gene are MNHEY and SVGAGI. CDR3 sequence: CASSWGYGYTF. CDR3 sequence (DNA): TGTGCCAGCAGTTGGGGATATGGCTACACCTTC.

V is TRBV15 and J is TRBJ2-4, with TRBD1 identical over 7 bases. This CDR3 spans 15 amino acids. With V trimmed by 0 bases and J by 6 bases, 5 bases remained unmatched. Germline CDR1 and CDR2: LNHNV and YYDKDF (reference sequence). CDR3 loop: CATSRDPGQLNIQYF. Written as DNA, the CDR3 is TGTGCCACCAGCAGAGATCCGGGACAGTTAAACATTCAGTACTTC. The entire variable domain, with the rest obtained from reference TRBV15 and TRBJ2-4, is as follows: DAMVIQNPRYQVTQFGKPVTLSCSQTLNHNVMYWYQQKSSQAPKLLFHYYDKDFNNEADTPDNFQSRRPNTSFCFLDIRSPGLGDTAMYLCATSRDPGQLNIQYFGAGTRLSVL.

The chain has TRBV5-5 and TRBJ2-7, with 7 positions matching TRBD2. This CDR3 spans 15 amino acids. V dropped 0 bases and J dropped 0; count of bases not matched to a gene: 3. Germline lookup yields CDR1 SGHKS and CDR2 YYEKEE (reference sequence). The CDR3 loop reads CASSLEAGSSYEQYF. DNA of the CDR3: TGTGCCAGCAGCTTGGAAGCGGGGAGCTCCTACGAGCAGTACTTC.

The chain couples TRBV5-6 to TRBJ1-1, with TRBD1 matching over 7 bases. The CDR3 is 14 amino acids. Trimming cost V 4 bases and J 7 bases; bases outside gene matches: 10. The germline gives CDR1 SGHDT, CDR2 YYEEEE. The CDR3 nucleotides read TGTGCCAGCAGCCCCGGGACAGCGTCTGATGAAGCTTTCTTT. Translating gives CASSPGTASDEAFF.

The chain employs TRBV5-1 and TRBJ2-2; 11 positions match TRBD1. The CDR3 is 15 residues long. Germline CDR1 and CDR2: SGHRS and YFSETQ. V trimming: 3 bases; J trimming: 5 bases; junction bases outside the gene matches: 3. CDR3 coding DNA: TGCGCCAGCAGCTGGACAGGGGGCCGGACCGGGGAGCTGTTTTTT. It translates to CASSWTGGRTGELFF.

V usage is TRBV5-1 and J usage is TRBJ2-3; 9 bases are shared with TRBD2. This CDR3 has 14 residues. From germline, CDR1 is SGHRS and CDR2 YFSETQ. V was pared by 5 bases and J by 2 bases, with 3 bases of the junction left unmatched. CDR3 nucleotides: TGCGCCAGCAGGACTAGCGGATACACAGATACGCAGTATTTT. This encodes CASRTSGYTDTQYF. The entire variable domain, with the rest obtained from reference TRBV5-1 and TRBJ2-3, is as follows: KAGVTQTPRYLIKTRGQQVTLSCSPISGHRSVSWYQQTPGQGLQFLFEYFSETQRNKGNFPGRFSGRQFSNSRSEMNVSTLELGDSALYLCASRTSGYTDTQYFGPGTRLTVL.

V usage is TRBV10-3 and J usage is TRBJ2-3; 8 nucleotides agree with TRBD2. The CDR3 contains 16 residues. Trimming cost V 0 bases and J 6 bases; bases outside gene matches: 8. Germline V gene sequence: CDR1 ENHRY, CDR2 SYGVKD. The CDR3 sequence is CAISESVGRGDDTQYF. CDR3 DNA: TGTGCCATCAGTGAGTCCGTCGGGCGGGGGGACGATACGCAGTATTTT.

CDR3 amino acids: CASRSPNNEKLFF. The CDR3 DNA sequence: TGTGCCAGCAGGTCCCCTAATAATGAAAAACTGTTTTTT. The chain recombines TRBV2 with TRBJ1-4; D call uncertain. Germline V gene data show CDR1 as SNHLY and CDR2 as FYNNEI. V gave up 6 bases and J gave up 4 bases, with 9 bases separating them. The CDR3 is 13 residues long.

This clone has a handful of counts. This chain uses TRBV6-5 with TRBJ1-4; 8 bases are a match to TRBD1. CDR3 size: 15 residues. Germline assignment: CDR1 MNHEY and CDR2 SVGAGI. The V gene end was trimmed by 5 bases and the J gene end by 6 bases; junction bases not matched to a gene: 8. The CDR3 nucleotides read TGTGCCAGCAGTCCCGCAGGGGGCCTGGATGAAAAACTGTTTTTT. This encodes CASSPAGGLDEKLFF.

The CDR3 coding sequence is TGTGCCAGCAGACCACAGGGCTTCAGTGGAGATACGCAGTATTTT. This encodes CASRPQGFSGDTQYF. This sequence joins TRBV2 and TRBJ2-3; D is possibly TRBD1 (6 bases). Germline CDR1 is SNHLY and CDR2 is FYNNEI. Between the trimmed V and J ends, which lost 6 bases and 5 bases, there was a span of 18 bases. The CDR3 has 15 residues.

The gene calls are TRBV10-3 and TRBJ1-1; D gene ambiguous. Trimming removed 3 bases at V and 0 bases at J, with 8 bases between. Per germline, CDR1 ENHRY and CDR2 SYGVKD. This CDR3 region has 14 residues. The CDR3, as DNA: TGTGCCATCAGTGATGGTCAGCTGAACACTGAAGCTTTCTTT. It is translated as CAISDGQLNTEAFF.